The next 23 T cell receptor beta chains were all read from a single sample in a study of resident and recirculating memory T cells in vitiligo. Some clones are missing from TCRdb's copy, which holds only in-frame ones; the method was immunoSEQ multiplex PCR. The table has tens of thousands of clones, just over 90% seen once. The specimen sequenced was blood. The receptors shown here come from a male donor with vitiligo.

The CDR3 sequence: CAISESIPGQGETQYF. The CDR3 coding sequence is TGTGCCATCAGTGAGTCGATCCCCGGTCAGGGGGAGACCCAGTACTTC. The rearrangement uses TRBV10-3 and TRBJ2-5; TRBD1 is a possible D gene (6 bases). This CDR3 is 16 amino acids long. V dropped 0 bases and J dropped 5 bases, with 16 bases sitting between them. Per germline, CDR1 ENHRY and CDR2 SYGVKD.

This sequence joins TRBV27 and TRBJ1-2, with D possibly TRBD1 on 5 matching bases. V shed 4 bases and J shed 8 bases, with 20 bases lying between them. The CDR3 has 15 amino acids. From germline, CDR1 is MNHEY and CDR2 SMNVEV (reference sequence). The CDR3 here is CASSSSNGGYEGYTF. The CDR3 nucleotides are TGTGCCAGCAGTTCATCCAATGGGGGGTATGAAGGCTACACCTTC.

The CDR3 DNA sequence: TGTGCCAGCAGTACCGGGGACAGCACCTACACCGGGGAGCTGTTTTTT. This codes for CASSTGDSTYTGELFF. J is TRBJ2-2 and V is TRBV27; the match to TRBD1 covers 7 bases. Germline V gives CDR1 MNHEY, CDR2 SMNVEV (reference sequence). J gave up 3 bases and V 5 bases, and 9 bases lay outside the gene matches. The CDR3 has 16 residues.

V and J are TRBV6-5 and TRBJ1-5, with unresolved D. This CDR3 contains 13 residues. The V gene's germline CDR1 is MNHEY and CDR2 SVGAGI. With 6 bases removed from V and 10 bases from J, the gap between germline ends came to 16 bases. CDR3 loop: CASSRPGWEPQHF. The CDR3 DNA is TGTGCCAGCAGCCGACCGGGGTGGGAACCCCAGCATTTT.

The V gene is TRBV7-9, the J gene TRBJ2-1, with TRBD1 as a possible D gene (6 bases). V lost 5 bases and J lost 4, with 18 bases in between. This CDR3 is 16 amino acids long. Germline CDR1 SEHNR, CDR2 FQNEAQ (reference sequence). In DNA, the CDR3 is TGTGCCAGCAGCGACCTTGTTACAGGGTCTTACAATGAGCAGTTCTTC. Encoded protein: CASSDLVTGSYNEQFF.

V usage is TRBV7-9 and J usage is TRBJ1-5; no clear D gene. Germline V gives CDR1 SEHNR, CDR2 FQNEAQ (reference sequence). This CDR3 spans 13 amino acids. Trimming took 4 bases from V and 9 from J, leaving 13 bases between them. The CDR3 coding sequence is TGTGCCAGCAGCTACAATGCGGGTGGGCCCCAGCATTTT. This gives the protein CASSYNAGGPQHF.

The chain carries TRBV4-2 and TRBJ2-5; TRBD2 matches 11 bases. With 0 bases clipped from V and 4 bases from J, the junction kept 10 bases outside the gene matches. This CDR3 spans 18 amino acids. Germline CDR1 reads LGHNA; CDR2 reads YNFKEQ. The CDR3, as DNA: TGTGCCAGCAGCCAAGATCCCCCTAGCGGGGGGCGGCGAGAGACCCAGTACTTC. Protein: CASSQDPPSGGRRETQYF.

V usage is TRBV27 and J usage is TRBJ1-2, with 7 bases that match TRBD1. Germline lookup yields CDR1 MNHEY and CDR2 SMNVEV (reference sequence). The CDR3 is 14 amino acids. With V trimmed by 7 bases and J by 4 bases, 9 bases remained unmatched. CDR3 residues: CASIHTGVGYGYTF. CDR3 coding DNA: TGTGCCAGCATTCACACAGGGGTGGGCTATGGCTACACCTTC.

This rearrangement joins TRBV2 to TRBJ1-3, with TRBD1 matching 7 bases. The germline V gene has CDR1 SNHLY and CDR2 FYNNEI. The ends lost 5 bases at V and 3 bases at J; junction bases unmatched: 4. This CDR3 is built from 14 residues. CDR3 nucleotide sequence: TGTGCCAGCAGTACACAGGGGCTTGGAAACACCATATATTTT. Its translation is CASSTQGLGNTIYF. Drawing the rest from reference TRBV2 and TRBJ1-3, the complete variable domain is EPEVTQTPSHQVTQMGQEVILRCVPISNHLYFYWYRQILGQKVEFLVSFYNNEISEKSEIFDDQFSVERPDGSNFTLKIRSTKLEDSAMYFCASSTQGLGNTIYFGEGSWLTVV.

The chain carries TRBV4-3 and TRBJ1-6; D might be TRBD1 (6 bases). Trimming removed 0 bases from V and 7 bases from J, with 7 bases in between. The CDR3 is 14 amino acids. Germline V gene sequence: CDR1 LGHNA, CDR2 YSLEER. CDR3 loop: CASSQEDRNSPLHF. In DNA, the CDR3 is TGCGCCAGCAGCCAAGAAGACAGGAATTCACCCCTCCACTTT.

V gene TRBV18 combines with J gene TRBJ1-4; 10 nucleotides agree with TRBD1. J gave up 7 bases and V 5 bases, and 4 bases lay outside the gene matches. The CDR3 is made up of 14 amino acids. Germline loops: CDR1 KGHSH, CDR2 LQKENI. The CDR3 loop reads CASSVGQGIEKLFF. CDR3 sequence (DNA): TGTGCCAGCTCAGTGGGACAGGGGATTGAAAAACTGTTTTTT.

The V gene is TRBV4-2, the J gene TRBJ2-1; D is perhaps TRBD1 (6 bases). Looked up from germline, CDR1 is LGHNA and CDR2 is YNFKEQ. CDR3 length: 15 amino acids. Deletions cut 3 bases from V and 8 bases from J, with 17 bases between. This chain's CDR3 is CASSQLGAGDDEQFF. The CDR3 nucleotides are TGTGCCAGCAGCCAGCTTGGGGCAGGGGACGATGAGCAGTTCTTC.

V gene TRBV2 combines with J gene TRBJ2-4, with D tentatively TRBD2 (6 bases). The CDR3 covers 17 residues. Looked up from germline, CDR1 is SNHLY and CDR2 is FYNNEI. V was trimmed by 8 bases and J by 3 bases, leaving 23 bases between them. Here the CDR3 reads CASEGGNLWVGKNIQYF. As DNA, the CDR3 is TGTGCCAGCGAGGGAGGAAACCTCTGGGTAGGCAAAAACATTCAGTACTTC.

V gene TRBV28 combines with J gene TRBJ1-2; 9 bases line up with TRBD1. The CDR3 covers 13 residues. Germline CDR1 MDHEN, CDR2 SYDVKM. The J segment lost 7 bases and the V segment lost 8 bases, leaving 8 bases of the junction unmatched. The CDR3 here is CASRRQGETGYTF. The CDR3 DNA reads TGTGCCAGCCGTAGACAGGGGGAGACTGGCTACACCTTC.

The V and J genes are TRBV7-2 and TRBJ2-3; 9 positions agree with TRBD2. V lost 0 bases, J lost 0 bases, and 4 bases stayed unmatched. The CDR3 spans 17 residues. Germline CDR1 reads SGHTA; CDR2 reads FQGNSA. The CDR3: CASSLATSGASTDTQYF. The CDR3 DNA sequence: TGTGCCAGCAGCTTAGCGACTAGCGGTGCTAGCACAGATACGCAGTATTTT.

This rearrangement joins TRBV28 to TRBJ2-5; 8 bases fit TRBD1. There are 13 residues in the CDR3. V lost 4 bases and J lost 4; bases outside the gene matches: 2. Germline assignment: CDR1 MDHEN and CDR2 SYDVKM. CDR3 amino acids: CASSSGGVETQYF. Here the CDR3 DNA reads TGTGCCAGCAGTTCAGGGGGCGTAGAGACCCAGTACTTC. Based on the CDR3 plus reference TRBV28 and TRBJ2-5, the full variable domain is DVKVTQSSRYLVKRTGEKVFLECVQDMDHENMFWYRQDPGLGLRLIYFSYDVKMKEKGDIPEGYSVSREKKERFSLILESASTNQTSMYLCASSSGGVETQYFGPGTRLLVL.

The CDR3 coding sequence is TGTGCCAGCAGCGTAGAGGCAGGGTTGGATCAGCCCCAGCATTTT. Protein sequence: CASSVEAGLDQPQHF. The V call is TRBV9, the J call TRBJ1-5, with D maybe TRBD1 (5 bases). With 0 bases removed from V and 5 bases from J, the gap between germline ends came to 12 bases. This CDR3 spans 15 amino acids. Per the germline V gene, CDR1 is SGDLS and CDR2 is YYNGEE.

The chain employs TRBV14 and TRBJ2-7, with 10 bases matching TRBD2. V lost 1 base, J lost 2 bases, and 8 bases stayed unmatched. This CDR3 contains 17 residues. Germline V gene data show CDR1 as SGHDN and CDR2 as FVKESK. CDR3 protein: CASSQGILSGGTYEQYF. The CDR3 DNA reads TGTGCCAGCAGCCAAGGCATCCTTAGCGGGGGGACCTACGAGCAGTACTTC.

In DNA form, the CDR3 reads TGTGCCAGCAGTGAATCTTTAGGGGGCTCTGGAAACACCATATATTTT. Its translation is CASSESLGGSGNTIYF. The genes are TRBV2 and TRBJ1-3, with D possibly matching TRBD1 (6 bases). This CDR3 is built from 16 residues. Between the trimmed V and J ends, which lost 2 bases and 0 bases, there was a span of 11 bases. Germline-derived CDR1 and CDR2 are SNHLY and FYNNEI.

This sequence joins TRBV7-9 and TRBJ1-1, with D tentatively TRBD1 (6 bases). Per the germline V gene, CDR1 is SEHNR and CDR2 is FQNEAQ (reference sequence). This CDR3 has 14 residues. Trimming stripped 3 bases from V and 5 bases from J, with 13 bases between. The CDR3 is CASSFRGGGTEAFF. CDR3 bases: TGTGCCAGCAGCTTCAGGGGTGGGGGAACTGAAGCTTTCTTT.

In this sample, this clone turned up once. The genes are TRBV5-8 and TRBJ2-5, with D perhaps TRBD2 (6 bases). V was pared by 3 bases and J by 5 bases, with 20 bases between. Germline values: CDR1 SGHTS, CDR2 YDEGEE. CDR3 length equals 16 residues. The CDR3, as DNA: TGTGCCAGCAGCTACCGTGTCGGGCGGGGAACGGAGACCCAGTACTTC. It specifies CASSYRVGRGTETQYF.

The chain couples TRBV28 to TRBJ2-5; D unclear. The germline V gene has CDR1 MDHEN and CDR2 SYDVKM. V lost 3 bases to trimming and J lost 1 base, with 9 bases between them. This CDR3 spans 14 amino acids. Here the CDR3 reads CASSFSPVQETQYF. The DNA of the CDR3 is TGTGCCAGCAGTTTTAGCCCAGTCCAAGAGACCCAGTACTTC.

This chain links TRBV25-1 with TRBJ2-1; D is possibly TRBD2 (5 bases). The V end lost 8 bases, the J end lost 7 bases, and 24 bases lay between the germline ends. Germline CDR1 reads MGHDK; CDR2 reads SYGVNS. This CDR3 contains 16 residues. The CDR3 DNA reads TGTGCCAGCGAGGACGTTGGACTCGCCGACGGGAATGAGCAGTTCTTC. Its protein is CASEDVGLADGNEQFF.